One sample yielded the 3 T cell receptor beta chains listed below, sequenced in a study of radiation and T cells in renal cell carcinoma. Only in-frame clones appear in the TCRdb table, and some are missing; sequencing was by immunoSEQ multiplex PCR. The top ten hold roughly 6.1% of the sample, which has some 100,000 clones, approximately 80% seen once. Time point given: baseline pretreatment blood. Stated treatment: 15 Gy SBRT to primary tumor, nephrectomy 4 weeks later. This sample comprised blood, obtained from a patient whose treatment included radiotherapy and nephrectomy. Receptors were obtained from a man in his sixties with renal cell carcinoma.

This clone was detected only once. This chain joins TRBV6-6 and TRBJ1-5; no clear D gene. Germline loops: CDR1 MNHNY, CDR2 SVGAGI (reference sequence). Trimming removed 0 bases from V and 5 bases from J, with 5 bases in between. CDR3 size: 13 residues. DNA of the CDR3: TGTGCCAGCAGTTACTCTTGGGATCAGCCCCAGCATTTT. Amino acid sequence: CASSYSWDQPQHF.

The chain carries TRBV5-1 and TRBJ2-1, with TRBD2 identical over 8 bases. The V gene's germline CDR1 is SGHRS and CDR2 YFSETQ. The CDR3 is 18 residues long. Trimming took 6 bases from V and 0 from J; bases not matched to a gene: 14. The CDR3 loop is CASKLGLAGSGSYNEQFF. The CDR3 nucleotides read TGCGCCAGCAAATTAGGACTAGCCGGGAGCGGCTCCTACAATGAGCAGTTCTTC.

The chain combines TRBV28 with TRBJ1-1; tentatively, D is TRBD1 (5 bases). V was trimmed by 5 bases and J by 6 bases, leaving 10 bases between them. The CDR3 length is 12 residues. Germline V gives CDR1 MDHEN, CDR2 SYDVKM. This chain's CDR3 is CASSLRQSEAFF. The CDR3 bases are TGTGCCAGCAGTCTCCGACAGTCTGAAGCTTTCTTT.